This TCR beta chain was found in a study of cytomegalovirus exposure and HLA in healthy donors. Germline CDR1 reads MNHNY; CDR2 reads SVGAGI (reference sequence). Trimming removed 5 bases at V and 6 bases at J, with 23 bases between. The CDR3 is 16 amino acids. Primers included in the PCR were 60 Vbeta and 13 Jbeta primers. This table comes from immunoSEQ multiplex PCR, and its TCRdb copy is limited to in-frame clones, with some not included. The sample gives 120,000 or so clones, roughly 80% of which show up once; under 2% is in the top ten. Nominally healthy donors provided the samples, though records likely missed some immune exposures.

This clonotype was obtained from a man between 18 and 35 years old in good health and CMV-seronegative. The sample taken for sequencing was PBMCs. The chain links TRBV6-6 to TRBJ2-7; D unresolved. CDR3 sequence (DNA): TGTGCCAGCAGTCCCTCGGGTGGGTTTCGTTTTGGCGAGCAGTACTTC. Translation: CASSPSGGFRFGEQYF.